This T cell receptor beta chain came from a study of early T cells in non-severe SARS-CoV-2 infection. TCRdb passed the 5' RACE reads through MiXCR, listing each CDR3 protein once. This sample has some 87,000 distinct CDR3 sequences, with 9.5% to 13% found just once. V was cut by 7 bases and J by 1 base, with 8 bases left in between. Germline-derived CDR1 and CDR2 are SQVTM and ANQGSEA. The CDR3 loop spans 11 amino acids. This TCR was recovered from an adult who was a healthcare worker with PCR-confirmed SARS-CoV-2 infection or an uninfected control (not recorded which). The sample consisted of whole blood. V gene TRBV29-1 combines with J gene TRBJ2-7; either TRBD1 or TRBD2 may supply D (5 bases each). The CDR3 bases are TGCAGCGGGGGGAGTTCCTACGAGCAGTACTTC. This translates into CSGGSSYEQYF.